This T cell receptor (beta chain) was retrieved from a study of patients and donors after allogeneic stem cell transplantation. A single count supports this clonotype. The DNA is left out, because the CDR3 cannot be placed on it with certainty; the CDR3 is given as TCRdb lists it. The CDR3 is made up of 16 amino acids, end residues included. TCRdb itself ran the RT-PCR reads through MiXCR, one entry per CDR3 protein. The data contain about 960,000 distinct CDR3 sequences, roughly 18% of them seen just once; the ten biggest clones take up 5% to 6.5%. The sequence was collected from a human donor who was either an allogeneic HSCT recipient or a stem cell or donor lymphocyte infusion donor (not recorded which). It is not recorded whose cells these are; they may come from a transplant donor. The source material was blood, either unsorted or a sorted T cell fraction (not recorded which). The chain has TRBV12-1 and TRBJ2-7; TRBD2 reflects the table's D call only, with no check against the DNA. TRBV12-1 is a listed pseudogene. The CDR3: CASSFARGSGPYEQYF.